Shown below are 7 T cell receptor beta chains from a single sample sequenced in a study of T cells in localized non-small cell lung cancer. The protocol was immunoSEQ multiplex PCR, while the TCRdb copy is restricted to in-frame clones and leaves out a portion. The sample records just over 20,000 clones, 70% to 85% being singletons. Sequences were derived from peripheral blood, sampled before any cancer treatment. These receptors originate from a man aged 40 to 70 with stage I lung adenocarcinoma.

This clone has just one count. V usage is TRBV5-1 and J usage is TRBJ1-4; maybe TRBD1 (5 bases). The CDR3 length is 13 residues. The V gene lost 0 bases and the J gene lost 7 bases, with 7 bases spanning the gap. Germline assignment: CDR1 SGHRS and CDR2 YFSETQ. CDR3 amino acids: CASSLATAEKLFF. CDR3 bases: TGCGCCAGCAGCTTGGCGACAGCTGAAAAACTGTTTTTT.

CDR3 sequence reads: CASSLVRSPTSNYGYTF. In nucleotides, the CDR3 is TGTGCCAGCAGCTTAGTCCGCAGCCCAACCTCTAACTATGGCTACACCTTC. The chain has TRBV7-8 and TRBJ1-2; no definite D call. CDR3 length: 17 residues. V lost 1 base and J lost 0, with 15 bases in between. The germline V gene encodes CDR1 SGHVS and CDR2 FQNEAQ.

The chain joins TRBV10-2 to TRBJ2-7; maybe TRBD1 (7 bases). Germline V gives CDR1 WSHSY, CDR2 SAAADI. There are 14 residues in the CDR3. The V end was cut by 6 bases, the J end by 2 bases, with 14 bases between. Here the CDR3 reads CASSGRQGTYEQYF. CDR3 sequence (DNA): TGCGCCAGCAGCGGGAGACAGGGAACCTACGAGCAGTACTTC.

There are a few counts of this clone. The CDR3 coding sequence is TGTGCCAGCAGCGATGTTGACACCCCTGGAAACACCATATATTTT. This translates into CASSDVDTPGNTIYF. V and J are TRBV9 and TRBJ1-3; D call uncertain. In germline, CDR1 is SGDLS, CDR2 YYNGEE. The V gene lost 3 bases and the J gene lost 2 bases, with 12 bases spanning the gap. The CDR3 extends over 15 amino acids. Variable domain in full (rest from reference TRBV9 and TRBJ1-3): DSGVTQTPKHLITATGQRVTLRCSPRSGDLSVYWYQQSLDQGLQFLIQYYNGEERAKGNILERFSAQQFPDLHSELNLSSLELGDSALYFCASSDVDTPGNTIYFGEGSWLTVV.

The rearrangement joins TRBV30 to TRBJ2-7; D unresolved. The length of the CDR3 is 15 residues. Germline V gene data show CDR1 as GTSNPN and CDR2 as SVGIG (reference sequence). V lost 1 base, J lost 4 bases, and 17 bases lay in between. CDR3 in amino acids: CAWSDGSPALYEQYF. CDR3 DNA: TGTGCCTGGAGTGATGGGTCACCGGCGTTGTACGAGCAGTACTTC.

The chain couples TRBV5-1 to TRBJ1-4; D uncertain. The CDR3 covers 14 residues. Germline assignment: CDR1 SGHRS and CDR2 YFSETQ. Trimming left V 2 bases short and J 5 bases short, with 10 bases between. Written as DNA, the CDR3 is TGCGCCAGCAGCTTCGGAGAGTTGAATGAAAAACTGTTTTTT. It is translated as CASSFGELNEKLFF.

This clone was observed once. The chain couples TRBV7-9 to TRBJ2-7, with 9 nucleotides matching TRBD1. The V gene end was trimmed by 5 bases and the J gene end by 4 bases; junction bases not matched to a gene: 3. The CDR3 has 13 amino acids. The germline CDR1 and CDR2 sequences are SEHNR and FQNEAQ (reference sequence). The CDR3 DNA follows: TGTGCCAGCAGCATAGGACAGGGGTACGAGCAGTACTTC. Its translation is CASSIGQGYEQYF.